Each of the 30 T cell receptor beta chains below was sequenced from the same sample in a study of T cells in Graves' hyperthyroidism and ophthalmopathy. Amplification of TCR beta CDR3 regions used RNA as the template. First-round RT-PCR with HTBI primers amplified the TCR CDR3 region. TCRdb reprocessed the multiplex PCR reads with MiXCR, giving one entry per CDR3 protein. The sample has around 660,000 distinct CDR3 sequences, about 45% seen once; the top ten hold about 7%. The sequenced material came from peripheral blood or thyroid tissue (not recorded which). All receptors derive from an adult man with Graves' disease, either hyperthyroidism or ophthalmopathy (not recorded which).

The rearrangement uses TRBV7-9 and TRBJ1-6, with unresolved D. The CDR3 consists of 12 residues. Germline V CDR1 and CDR2: SEHNR, FQNEAQ (reference sequence). Between the trimmed V and J ends, which lost 6 bases and 13 bases, there was a span of 13 bases. For the CDR3, the DNA is TGTGCCAGCAGACCGACGGTGTCTCCCCTCCACTTT. Protein product: CASRPTVSPLHF.

The chain joins TRBV10-3 to TRBJ2-5; TRBD1 matches 9 bases. The CDR3 sequence is 15 residues long. From germline, CDR1 is ENHRY and CDR2 SYGVKD. V was pared by 6 bases and J by 5 bases, with 10 bases of the junction left unmatched. The CDR3 DNA reads as TGTGCCATCAGCTCGGGACAGGGTTTAGCGGAGACCCAGTACTTC. This gives the protein CAISSGQGLAETQYF.

Only a few counts were recorded for this clonotype. The chain joins TRBV19 to TRBJ1-1; 7 bases match TRBD1. Germline loops: CDR1 LNHDA, CDR2 SQIVND (reference sequence). The CDR3 loop spans 16 amino acids. With V trimmed by 6 bases and J by 4 bases, 14 bases remained unmatched. In DNA, the CDR3 is TGTGCCAGTAGCCCGACACCGACAGGGTCATTCACTGAAGCTTTCTTT. Translated, it gives CASSPTPTGSFTEAFF.

This sequence joins TRBV6-1 and TRBJ1-6, with 10 positions matching TRBD1. The germline gives CDR1 MNHNS, CDR2 SASEGT. This CDR3 contains 15 residues. The V and J ends lost 8 bases and 4 bases, in that order; junction bases with no gene match: 5. The CDR3 DNA sequence: TGTGCCAGCGGAGGACAGGGGGTGTATAATTCACCCCTCCACTTT. This translates into CASGGQGVYNSPLHF.

Turning to this clonotype: Germline and junction disagree at one end, which may indicate a read error. The genes are TRBV7-9 and TRBJ2-7; the D gene is possibly TRBD2 (5 bases). Germline-derived CDR1 and CDR2 are SEHNR and FQNEAQ (reference sequence). The CDR3 sequence is 14 residues long. The CDR3 is CASSLADVAYEQYF. The CDR3 DNA is TGTGCCAGCAGCCTAGCCGACGTCGCCTACGAGCAGTACTTC.

This clonotype was found many times. V usage is TRBV25-1 and J usage is TRBJ1-1, with TRBD1 matching 10 bases. Germline V lookup: CDR1 MGHDK, CDR2 SYGVNS. This CDR3 has 15 amino acids. With 3 bases clipped from V and 5 bases from J, the junction kept 6 bases outside the gene matches. The CDR3 loop reads CASSEVTGGFTEAFF. CDR3 in DNA: TGTGCCAGCAGTGAGGTGACAGGGGGCTTTACTGAAGCTTTCTTT.

This clonotype appeared a few times. This rearrangement joins TRBV20-1 to TRBJ2-5; TRBD2 agrees at 9 bases. Germline CDR1 is DFQATT and CDR2 is SNEGSKA (reference sequence). V dropped 1 base and J dropped 7; count of bases not matched to a gene: 10. The CDR3 extends over 15 amino acids. The CDR3 coding sequence is TGCAGTGCTAGAGGGCCTAGCGGGGCCCGTGGGACCCAGTACTTC. Amino acid sequence: CSARGPSGARGTQYF.

This clonotype was counted many times. The chain joins TRBV9 to TRBJ1-6, with 9 positions matching TRBD1. V was pared by 5 bases and J by 7 bases, with 7 bases of the junction left unmatched. Germline V gene data show CDR1 as SGDLS and CDR2 as YYNGEE. This CDR3 has 15 residues. CDR3 protein: CASSGQGIGNSPLHF. The CDR3 bases are TGTGCCAGCAGTGGACAGGGGATTGGAAATTCACCCCTCCACTTT.

The CDR3 loop reads CSVVSGQGSSYEQYF. CDR3 nucleotide sequence: TGCAGCGTTGTTTCGGGACAGGGGAGCTCCTACGAGCAGTACTTC. The chain recombines TRBV29-1 with TRBJ2-7; 10 positions agree with TRBD1. The CDR3 is made up of 15 amino acids. CDR1 and CDR2 (germline): SQVTM, ANQGSEA. With 4 bases clipped from V and 0 bases from J, the junction kept 6 bases outside the gene matches.

The V and J genes are TRBV29-1 and TRBJ1-1; a possible D gene is TRBD1 (5 bases). The ends were cut back, 3 bases at V and 11 bases at J, with 22 bases in the middle. The CDR3 runs to 14 residues. Germline CDR1 and CDR2: SQVTM and ANQGSEA. The CDR3 sequence: CSVDRGFGDASAFF. In DNA, the CDR3 is TGCAGCGTTGATCGCGGGTTCGGGGACGCCTCGGCTTTCTTT.

This clonotype showed up just a few times. The CDR3 DNA reads TGTGCCAGCTCACCGACAGCGGGAGCCCAAGAGACCCAGTACTTC. Encoded protein: CASSPTAGAQETQYF. The chain is built from TRBV7-9 and TRBJ2-5; 8 bases agree with TRBD2. Trimming took 8 bases from V and 1 from J; bases not matched to a gene: 9. The CDR3 covers 15 residues. The germline V gene encodes CDR1 SEHNR and CDR2 FQNEAQ (reference sequence). The full variable domain, its missing parts supplied by reference TRBV7-9 and TRBJ2-5, is DTGVSQNPRHKITKRGQNVTFRCDPISEHNRLYWYRQTLGQGPEFLTYFQNEAQLEKSRLLSDRFSAERPKGSFSTLEIQRTEQGDSAMYLCASSPTAGAQETQYFGPGTRLLVL.

This clonotype was picked up one time. This chain uses TRBV7-2 with TRBJ1-5, with D tentatively TRBD1 (5 bases). Trimming pared 5 bases from V and 4 bases from J, leaving 12 bases between. CDR1 and CDR2 from the germline V gene are SGHTA and FQGNSA. The CDR3 consists of 14 residues. The DNA of the CDR3 is TGTGCCAGCAGCCGGGGACCGCAGAATCAGCCCCAGCATTTT. Amino acids: CASSRGPQNQPQHF. Using reference TRBV7-2 and TRBJ1-5 for the parts outside the CDR3, the full variable domain is GAGVSQSPSNKVTEKGKDVELRCDPISGHTALYWYRQSLGQGLEFLIYFQGNSAPDKSGLPSDRFSAERTGGSVSTLTIQRTQQEDSAVYLCASSRGPQNQPQHFGDGTRLSIL.

Of note for this clonotype: This may come from a read error, since a much larger clone is one base off. A read error is likely, as this CDR3 ends without the conserved phenylalanine or tryptophan. The genes are TRBV10-3 and TRBJ1-1; TRBD1 agrees at 7 bases. The germline CDR1 and CDR2 sequences are ENHRY and SYGVKD. Trimming cost V 5 bases and J 2 bases; bases outside gene matches: 5. The CDR3 is made up of 14 amino acids. The CDR3 bases are TGTGCCATCAGTTCAGGACAGGATAACACTGAAGCTTTCCTT. Protein: CAISSGQDNTEAFL.

This chain joins TRBV7-6 and TRBJ1-1, with 7 bases identical to TRBD1. V shed 6 bases and J 8 bases; nucleotides not matched to a gene: 9. The CDR3 has 13 amino acids. CDR1 and CDR2 from the germline V gene are SGHVS and FNYEAQ. The CDR3 here is CASSEDRQGEAFF. CDR3 nucleotides: TGTGCCAGCAGTGAAGATAGACAGGGAGAAGCTTTCTTT. Full variable domain (rest looked up from reference TRBV7-6 and TRBJ1-1): GAGVSQSPRYKVTKRGQDVALRCDPISGHVSLYWYRQALGQGPEFLTYFNYEAQQDKSGLPNDRFSAERPEGSISTLTIQRTEQRDSAMYRCASSEDRQGEAFFGQGTRLTVV.

This clonotype was seen only a few times. The rearrangement joins TRBV10-3 to TRBJ1-1; no reliable D call. V dropped 10 bases and J dropped 5 bases, with 26 bases sitting between them. This CDR3 comprises 16 residues. Germline V gives CDR1 ENHRY, CDR2 SYGVKD. The CDR3 loop reads CASASLVGGSQTEAFF. In nucleotides, the CDR3 is TGTGCCAGCGCCTCTCTCGTGGGCGGGTCACAAACTGAAGCTTTCTTT.

The chain carries TRBV20-1 and TRBJ1-2; 8 bases are shared with TRBD1. Germline loops: CDR1 DFQATT, CDR2 SNEGSKA (reference sequence). This CDR3 is built from 13 residues. Trimming removed 6 bases from V and 4 bases from J; junction bases left unmatched: 7. This CDR3 reads CSAEPGQVYGYTF. The CDR3 DNA reads TGCAGTGCCGAACCGGGACAGGTCTATGGCTACACCTTC.

This clonotype showed up many times. The chain recombines TRBV7-8 with TRBJ1-6, with D maybe TRBD1 (5 bases). The germline V gene has CDR1 SGHVS and CDR2 FQNEAQ. This CDR3 has 15 residues. The ends were cut back, 5 bases at V and 9 bases at J, with 17 bases in the middle. Here the CDR3 DNA reads TGTGCCAGCAGCGTACCGACAGCTTTGGGTTCACCCCTCCACTTT. Its translation: CASSVPTALGSPLHF.

The V and J genes are TRBV29-1 and TRBJ1-3; 7 bases are a match to TRBD1. Unmatched junction bases numbered 8, after V lost 2 bases and J lost 4 bases. The CDR3 runs 15 residues. Germline values: CDR1 SQVTM, CDR2 ANQGSEA. The CDR3 sequence: CSVESGTDKGNTIYF. The CDR3 nucleotides read TGCAGCGTTGAATCCGGGACAGATAAGGGAAACACCATATATTTT.

V usage is TRBV7-2 and J usage is TRBJ2-5; TRBD2 matches at 14 bases. Germline assignment: CDR1 SGHTA and CDR2 FQGNSA. The CDR3 has 16 amino acids. V lost 4 bases, J lost 0 bases, and 1 base stayed unmatched. The CDR3 DNA reads as TGTGCCAGCAGCTGGACTAGCGGGGGGTACCAAGAGACCCAGTACTTC. This gives the protein CASSWTSGGYQETQYF.

This sequence joins TRBV29-1 and TRBJ2-5, with D perhaps TRBD1 (7 bases). The germline CDR1 and CDR2 sequences are SQVTM and ANQGSEA. V lost 7 bases to trimming and J lost 0 bases, with 15 bases between them. The length of the CDR3 is 14 residues. This chain's CDR3 is CSGGDRQNQETQYF. Written as DNA, the CDR3 is TGCAGCGGGGGGGACAGACAGAACCAAGAGACCCAGTACTTC. Full variable domain (outside the CDR3, taken from reference TRBV29-1 and TRBJ2-5): SAVISQKPSRDICQRGTSLTIQCQVDSQVTMMFWYRQQPGQSLTLIATANQGSEATYESGFVIDKFPISRPNLTFSTLTVSNMSPEDSSIYLCSGGDRQNQETQYFGPGTRLLVL.

The V gene is TRBV7-2, the J gene TRBJ1-3, with a possible D match to TRBD1 (6 bases). The CDR3 has 14 amino acids. V lost 6 bases to trimming and J lost 4 bases, with 13 bases between them. Germline CDR1 is SGHTA and CDR2 is FQGNSA. CDR3 bases: TGTGCCAGCAGATCCGGGACACCGGGAAACACCATATATTTT. Translating gives CASRSGTPGNTIYF.

The rearrangement joins TRBV20-1 to TRBJ1-1; D is perhaps TRBD1 (5 bases). The CDR3 is made up of 13 amino acids. Trimming took 8 bases from V and 1 from J, leaving 14 bases between them. Germline V CDR1 and CDR2: DFQATT, SNEGSKA (reference sequence). The CDR3 is CSLRGTSNTEAFF. The CDR3 DNA sequence: TGCAGTCTGCGAGGGACTTCGAACACTGAAGCTTTCTTT.

This sequence joins TRBV14 and TRBJ1-2; D is undetermined. Per germline, CDR1 SGHDN and CDR2 FVKESK. The CDR3 sequence is 13 residues long. Trimming took 2 bases from V and 8 from J, leaving 12 bases between them. This CDR3 reads CASSQKSGKGYTF. As DNA, the CDR3 is TGTGCCAGCAGCCAAAAATCTGGGAAGGGCTACACCTTC.

Turning to this clonotype: A much bigger clone sits one base away, suggesting this may be a read error. This chain uses TRBV12-3 or TRBV12-4 with TRBJ1-5; no clear D. The CDR3 covers 13 residues. The CDR3 DNA reads TGTGTCAGCAGCGACGGAGACAATCAGCCCCAGCATTTT. Its protein product is CVSSDGDNQPQHF.

This chain links TRBV20-1 with TRBJ2-5, with 7 bases that match TRBD2. The CDR3 is 14 amino acids. CDR1 is DFQATT, CDR2 SNEGSKA, per germline (reference sequence). V lost 0 bases, J lost 2 bases, and 3 bases stayed unmatched. The CDR3 loop reads CSARDLGGQETQYF. CDR3 bases: TGCAGTGCTAGAGATCTGGGGGGGCAAGAGACCCAGTACTTC.

At least ten counts were recorded for this clonotype. V usage is TRBV29-1 and J usage is TRBJ2-7; D might be TRBD2 (6 bases). This CDR3 contains 14 residues. Germline V gene lookup returns CDR1 SQVTM and CDR2 ANQGSEA. Trimming took 0 bases from V and 0 from J, leaving 9 bases between them. As DNA, the CDR3 is TGCAGCGTTGAAGATCGGGGGAGCTCCTACGAGCAGTACTTC. It specifies CSVEDRGSSYEQYF.

Only one count was recorded for this clonotype. The rearrangement uses TRBV29-1 and TRBJ2-7; perhaps TRBD1 as D (6 bases). Germline V gene sequence: CDR1 SQVTM, CDR2 ANQGSEA. This CDR3 spans 11 amino acids. The CDR3 sequence: CSLFRGSEQYF. The CDR3 bases are TGCAGTTTGTTCAGGGGATCCGAGCAGTACTTC.

This clonotype has a single count. At one of its ends the junction is not consistent with the germline gene, which may arise from a read error. This rearrangement joins TRBV5-1 to TRBJ1-4; 7 bases fit TRBD1. Germline CDR1 and CDR2: SGHRS and YFSETQ. CDR3 length: 14 amino acids. The CDR3 protein is CASSSTGMDEELFF. In DNA form, the CDR3 reads TGCGCCAGCAGCTCGACAGGGATGGATGAAGAACTGTTTTTT.

The rearrangement links TRBV7-3 to TRBJ2-5; 8 nucleotides line up with TRBD1. V shed 4 bases and J 1 base; nucleotides not matched to a gene: 8. In germline, CDR1 is SGHTA, CDR2 FQGTGA. The CDR3 is 16 residues long. The DNA of the CDR3 is TGTGCCAGCAGCTCCTGTGCAGGGGGCCTCCAAGAGACCCAGTACTTC. Protein sequence: CASSSCAGGLQETQYF. Drawing the rest from reference TRBV7-3 and TRBJ2-5, the complete variable domain is GAGVSQTPSNKVTEKGKYVELRCDPISGHTALYWYRQSLGQGPEFLIYFQGTGAADDSGLPNDRFFAVRPEGSVSTLKIQRTERGDSAVYLCASSSCAGGLQETQYFGPGTRLLVL.

This clonotype was observed many times. The chain is built from TRBV29-1 and TRBJ2-5; weak D call: TRBD1 (6 bases). Looked up from germline, CDR1 is SQVTM and CDR2 is ANQGSEA. The CDR3 has 14 amino acids. The V end was cut by 5 bases, the J end by 1 base, with 14 bases between. The CDR3, as DNA: TGCAGCGTTCGGTACAGGGTTCTCCAAGAGACCCAGTACTTC. Its protein product is CSVRYRVLQETQYF. The complete variable domain, with remaining parts taken from reference TRBV29-1 and TRBJ2-5, reads SAVISQKPSRDICQRGTSLTIQCQVDSQVTMMFWYRQQPGQSLTLIATANQGSEATYESGFVIDKFPISRPNLTFSTLTVSNMSPEDSSIYLCSVRYRVLQETQYFGPGTRLLVL.